One and the same sample provided the 7 T cell receptor beta chains below, sequenced in a study of blood T cell repertoires in COVID-19. Clones were read by immunoSEQ multiplex PCR, and TCRdb kept only the in-frame ones, dropping some. The table lists over 130,000 clones, around 87% of them singletons, with over 5% in the top ten. Sample: peripheral blood. The receptors stem from a human donor in a cohort sampled during active COVID-19.

V is TRBV7-9 and J is TRBJ2-3; 7 bases agree with TRBD2. CDR1 and CDR2 from the germline V gene are SEHNR and FQNEAQ (reference sequence). This CDR3 region has 18 residues. V lost 5 bases, J lost 0 bases, and 14 bases stayed unmatched. CDR3 amino acids: CASSPGGLAVSSTDTQYF. The CDR3 DNA reads as TGTGCCAGCAGCCCTGGCGGCCTAGCGGTCTCTAGCACAGATACGCAGTATTTT.

V usage is TRBV5-5 and J usage is TRBJ1-2, with TRBD1 matching over 10 bases. Germline CDR1 reads SGHKS; CDR2 reads YYEKEE (reference sequence). V dropped 6 bases and J dropped 3; count of bases not matched to a gene: 5. This CDR3 region has 14 residues. The CDR3 region has the DNA TGTGCCAGCAACCGGGACAGGGGAGACTATGGCTACACCTTC. Its translation: CASNRDRGDYGYTF.

This chain uses TRBV3-1 (or the pseudogene TRBV3-2) with TRBJ1-5; D uncertain. V lost 1 base to trimming and J lost 4 bases, with 5 bases between them. CDR3 length equals 13 residues. CDR1 and CDR2 (germline): LGHDT, YNNKEL (reference sequence). CDR3 DNA: TGTGCCAGCAGCCAAGGGGAGAATCAGCCCCAGCATTTT. It specifies CASSQGENQPQHF.

The chain has TRBV28 and TRBJ2-1; 8 bases map to TRBD2. The ends lost 2 bases at V and 4 bases at J; junction bases unmatched: 7. This CDR3 region has 16 residues. CDR1 and CDR2 from the germline V gene are MDHEN and SYDVKM. The chain's CDR3 is CASSLGVTSVYNEQFF. CDR3 nucleotides: TGTGCCAGCAGTTTAGGCGTGACTAGCGTTTACAATGAGCAGTTCTTC.

J is TRBJ2-7 and V is TRBV12-3 or TRBV12-4; D unresolved. Deletions cut 7 bases from V and 1 base from J, with 5 bases between. The CDR3 sequence is 11 residues long. The CDR3 nucleotides read TGTGCCAGCAAGGAGTCCTACGAGCAGTACTTC. Its protein is CASKESYEQYF.

V gene TRBV28 combines with J gene TRBJ2-5, with a weak D call TRBD2 (6 bases). Trimming stripped 4 bases from V and 7 bases from J, with 13 bases between. Looked up from germline, CDR1 is MDHEN and CDR2 is SYDVKM. This CDR3 is 13 amino acids long. The CDR3 sequence is CASSYEIGGTQYF. The CDR3, as DNA: TGTGCCAGCAGTTACGAAATCGGGGGGACCCAGTACTTC.

The chain is built from TRBV9 and TRBJ2-3; D not certain. The CDR3 is 14 amino acids. V lost 2 bases and J 0 bases, leaving 7 bases between the germline ends. Germline V gives CDR1 SGDLS, CDR2 YYNGEE. The CDR3 DNA reads as TGTGCCAGCAGCGTGCACACCAGCACAGATACGCAGTATTTT. Protein sequence: CASSVHTSTDTQYF.